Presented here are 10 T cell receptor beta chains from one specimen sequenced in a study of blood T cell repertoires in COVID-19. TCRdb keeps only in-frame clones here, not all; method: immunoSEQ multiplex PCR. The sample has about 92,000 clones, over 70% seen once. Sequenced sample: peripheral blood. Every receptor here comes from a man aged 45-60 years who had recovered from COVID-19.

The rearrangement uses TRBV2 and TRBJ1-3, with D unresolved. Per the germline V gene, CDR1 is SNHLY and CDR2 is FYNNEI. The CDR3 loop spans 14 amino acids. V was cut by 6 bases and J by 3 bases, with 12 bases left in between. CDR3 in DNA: TGTGCCAGCAGCGCAGGACTGGATGGAAACACCATATATTTT. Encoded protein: CASSAGLDGNTIYF.

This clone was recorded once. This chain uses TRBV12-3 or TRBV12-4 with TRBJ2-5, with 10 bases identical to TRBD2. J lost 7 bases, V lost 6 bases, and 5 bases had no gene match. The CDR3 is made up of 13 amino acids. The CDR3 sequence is CASREREGATQYF. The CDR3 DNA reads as TGTGCCAGCAGGGAGCGGGAGGGGGCGACCCAGTACTTC.

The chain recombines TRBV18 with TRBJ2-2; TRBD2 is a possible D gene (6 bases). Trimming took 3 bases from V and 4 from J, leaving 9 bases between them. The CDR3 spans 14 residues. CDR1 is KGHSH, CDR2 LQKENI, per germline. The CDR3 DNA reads TGTGCCAGCTCACCCAGGGAGGTCACCGGGGAGCTGTTTTTT. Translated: CASSPREVTGELFF.

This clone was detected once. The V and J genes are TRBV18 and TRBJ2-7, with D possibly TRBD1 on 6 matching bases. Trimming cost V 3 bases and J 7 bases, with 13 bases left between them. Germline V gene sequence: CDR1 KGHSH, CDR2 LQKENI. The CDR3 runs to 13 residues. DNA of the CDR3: TGTGCCAGCTCACCCGGGCCCCAGGGGGAGCAGTACTTC. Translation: CASSPGPQGEQYF.

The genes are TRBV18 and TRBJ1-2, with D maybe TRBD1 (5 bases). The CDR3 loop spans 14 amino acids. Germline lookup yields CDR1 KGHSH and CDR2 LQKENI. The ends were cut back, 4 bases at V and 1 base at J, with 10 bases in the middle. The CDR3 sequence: CASSLADSNYGYTF. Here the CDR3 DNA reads TGTGCCAGCTCACTAGCCGACAGTAACTATGGCTACACCTTC.

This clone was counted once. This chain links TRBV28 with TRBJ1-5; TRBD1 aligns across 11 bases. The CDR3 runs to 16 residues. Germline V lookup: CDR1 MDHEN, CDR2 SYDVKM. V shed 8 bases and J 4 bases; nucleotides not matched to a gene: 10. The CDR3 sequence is CASGTKGQGANQPQHF. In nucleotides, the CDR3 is TGTGCCAGCGGAACCAAAGGACAGGGGGCAAATCAGCCCCAGCATTTT.

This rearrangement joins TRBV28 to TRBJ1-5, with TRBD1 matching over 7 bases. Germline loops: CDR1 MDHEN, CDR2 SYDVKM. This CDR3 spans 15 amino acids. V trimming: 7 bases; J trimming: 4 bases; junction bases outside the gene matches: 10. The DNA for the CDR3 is TGTGCCAGCATTGCGACAGGGTTTGGTAATCAGCCCCAGCATTTT. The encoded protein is CASIATGFGNQPQHF.

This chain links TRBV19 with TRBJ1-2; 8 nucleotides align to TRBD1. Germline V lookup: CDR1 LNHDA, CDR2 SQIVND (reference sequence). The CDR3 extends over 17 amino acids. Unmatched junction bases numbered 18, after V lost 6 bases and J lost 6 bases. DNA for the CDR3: TGTGCCAGTAGGACAACCGGGACAGGAACGAAAAACGATGGCTACACCTTC. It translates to CASRTTGTGTKNDGYTF.

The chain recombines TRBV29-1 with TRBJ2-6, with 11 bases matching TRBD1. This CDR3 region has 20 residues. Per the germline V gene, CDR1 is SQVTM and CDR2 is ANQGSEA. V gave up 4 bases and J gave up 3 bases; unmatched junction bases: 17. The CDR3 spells CSVGFPTSGTGGFGANVLTF. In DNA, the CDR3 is TGCAGCGTTGGGTTCCCAACTTCCGGGACAGGGGGGTTTGGGGCCAACGTCCTGACTTTC.

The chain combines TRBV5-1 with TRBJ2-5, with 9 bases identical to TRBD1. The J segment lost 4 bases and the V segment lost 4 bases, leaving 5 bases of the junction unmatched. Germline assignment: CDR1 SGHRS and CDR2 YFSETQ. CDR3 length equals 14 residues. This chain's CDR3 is CASSRDREVETQYF. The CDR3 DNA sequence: TGCGCCAGCAGCCGGGACAGGGAGGTAGAGACCCAGTACTTC.